The source of this TCR beta chain is a study of blood T cell repertoires in COVID-19. As for the study in general: COVID-19 samples collected from the United States, Italy and Spain covered acute and convalescent phases. Sources were T cells, B-cell-depleted T cells, or PBMCs; the material itself was cDNA or gDNA.

Authors' processing steps: Using reference gene primer amplification, nucleated cell counts were estimated. The data were produced by immunoSEQ multiplex PCR, yet TCRdb's version contains in-frame clones alone and is incomplete. The DNA was the basis for D and trimming; V, J and clone size are from that table. Of 200,000 to 300,000 clones listed, more than 75% were seen once; the top ten hold roughly 1.6%. Trimming took 3 bases from V and 5 from J; bases not matched to a gene: 7. The CDR3 extends over 14 amino acids. CDR1 is SGHRS, CDR2 YFSETQ, per germline. The V call is TRBV5-1, the J call TRBJ1-1, with TRBD1 matching over 7 bases. The sequencing sample was made of peripheral blood. This clonotype originated in a woman aged 55-69 years who had recovered from COVID-19. The CDR3 region is CASSSQGGGTEAFF. The CDR3, as DNA: TGCGCCAGCAGCTCCCAGGGGGGTGGGACTGAAGCTTTCTTT.